The rows below give T cell receptor beta chains drawn from one sample of a study of graft-versus-host responses after intestinal transplantation. These receptors lack a known antigen. Libraries were prepared by immunoSEQ multiplex PCR; TCRdb keeps only in-frame clonotypes and omits some of them. The sample contains about 78,000 clones, over 75% of which appear only once. Sample: unstimulated CD8+ T cells sorted from spleen or lymph node cells, taken before transplant. The receptors derive from a human donor who was the organ donor for an intestinal transplant. Both conserved end residues are part of each CDR3. The D gene is left open where the match is weak. Clone size appears in some rows only: once, few, many, or a class for an expanded clone.

>-|-|TRBJ2-3|TRBV9
TGTGCCAGCAGCCCCACGAGGGTAGGGGATACGCAGTATTTT
CASSPTRVGDTQYF
>-|-|TRBJ1-2|TRBV7-9
TGTGCCAGCAGCTCCTCAGGGGATGGCTACACCTTC
CASSSSGDGYTF
>-|-|TRBJ2-7|TRBV6-1
TGTGCCAGCAGTGAAGAGGGTGGGGCCTGGTACGAGCAGTACTTC
CASSEEGGAWYEQYF
>-|-|TRBJ2-7|TRBV19
TGTGCCAGTAGTACGCTCCCGGGACTTTCCTACGAGCAGTACTTC
CASSTLPGLSYEQYF
>-|-|TRBJ2-5|TRBV6-5
TGTGCCAGCAGTTACTCTAATCAGGTCGCGGAGACCCAGTACTTC
CASSYSNQVAETQYF
>few|-|TRBJ2-7|TRBV11-2
TGTGCCAGCAGCTTCGGTTCCTACGAGCAGTACTTC
CASSFGSYEQYF
>-|TRBD1|TRBJ2-5|TRBV5-1
TGCGCCAGCAGCTTAATCCCCGGGACAGGGGGTAAGGAGACCCAGTACTTC
CASSLIPGTGGKETQYF
>-|-|TRBJ2-3|TRBV27
TGTGCCAGCAGTTTATTGCGTCCCCTCGACCCCGATACGCAGTATTTT
CASSLLRPLDPDTQYF
>-|-|TRBJ2-4|TRBV4-1
TGCGCCAGCAGCCGAGCGGCCAAAAACATTCAGTACTTC
CASSRAAKNIQYF
>-|-|TRBJ2-7|TRBV5-1
TGCGCCAGCAGCTTGGAACAGGGATGGGGACTCTCCTACGAGCAGTACTTC
CASSLEQGWGLSYEQYF
>-|-|TRBJ2-3|TRBV6-1
TGTGCCAGCAGTGCTGGGGACACAGATACGCAGTATTTT
CASSAGDTDTQYF
>-|-|TRBJ2-7|TRBV4-1
TGCGCCAGCAGCCCCGGGGGCTACGAGCAGTACTTC
CASSPGGYEQYF
>-|TRBD2|TRBJ2-1|TRBV5-1
TGCGCCAGCAGCTTGGACGGGCGGGGGAGCTCCTACAATGAGCAGTTCTTC
CASSLDGRGSSYNEQFF
>-|-|TRBJ1-1|TRBV27
TGTGCCAGTGGGGGATCGAACACTGAAGCTTTCTTT
CASGGSNTEAFF